The text below deals with one T cell receptor beta chain. Many counts were recorded for this clonotype. Its antigen target is currently unknown. No base qualities exist here, and no much larger clone lies one base off it. V sheds 2 bases and J sheds 0 bases, leaving 5 bases between their ends. CDR1 and CDR2, looked up from the germline V gene, are MNHEY and SVGAGI. From cysteine to phenylalanine, the CDR3 is 13 amino acids long. Only the CDR3 region is kept as DNA, spanning 39 bases read in frame from base 1. These data come from a study of breast tumors, draining lymph nodes, adjacent tissues (dated by TCRdb to the mid-2010s). With regard to the full study: The study compared TCR beta repertoires across tumor, adjacent nontumor tissue and axillary lymph nodes from breast cancer patients. The study aimed to assess the relationships and possible T-cell exchange between tumor, surrounding tissue and draining lymph node repertoires in human breast cancer. The research as a whole found: Tumor T-cell repertoires showed less diversity than lymph node repertoires and more diversity than nontumor tissue repertoires, and tumor T-cell repertoires showed preferential V and J gene usage. A scenario in which most tumor T cells derive from the lymph node and then expand within tumor tissue was judged to be consistent with the data. Rather than being directly demonstrated, the conclusion that tumor T cells originate in lymph nodes was presented as consistent with a hypothesis. Tumor and nontumor tissue repertoires were significantly more similar in luminal-like than in basal-like breast cancer.

The lymph node samples were taken from the axillary draining lymph nodes of breast cancer patients. For sequencing, an Illumina HiSeq 2000 was employed. TCR beta chain libraries were generated by multiplex PCR amplification. High-throughput sequencing was used to analyze the amplified TCR beta chain products. TCRdb applied fastp at Q25 and MiXCR to the public reads, then kept only in-frame beta chains. Each entry merges the rows of one CDR3 protein and shows their most common DNA and genes. The table for this sample lists about 89,000 distinct CDR3 sequences; 25% to 35% of them were counted only once. The leading ten clones occupy roughly 8.1% of the sample.

The TCR sequence derives from a female donor with breast cancer. Some clones in this sample may be carry-over from other donors' samples. Material for sequencing was axillary lymph node tissue. The receptor chain draws on TRBV6-5 and TRBJ2-7, with the D segment identity uncertain. Here is the DNA: TGTGCCAGCAGTTACGCGAGCTCCTACGAGCAGTACTTC. It translates as CASSYASSYEQYF.